This T cell receptor beta chain derives from a study of blood T cell repertoires in COVID-19. Study details: Researchers got acute and convalescent COVID-19 samples from the United States, Italy and Spain. Sample material is recorded as cDNA or gDNA derived from T cells, B-cell-depleted T cells, or PBMCs.

The V gene's germline CDR1 is LGHDT and CDR2 YNNKEL (reference sequence). The CDR3 spans 14 residues. V was clipped by 1 base and J by 8 bases, with 11 bases between them. The protocol was immunoSEQ multiplex PCR, while the TCRdb copy is restricted to in-frame clones and leaves out a portion. Among about 140,000 clones listed, under 90% were seen once. The sequence was obtained from a woman of 80 years or more in a cohort sampled during active or convalescent COVID-19. The material sequenced was peripheral blood. The chain joins TRBV3-1 (or the pseudogene TRBV3-2) to TRBJ1-4, with no clear D. CDR3 in DNA: TGTGCCAGCAGCCAAGTCGGGGTAGGGGAAAAACTGTTTTTT. Translation: CASSQVGVGEKLFF.